This T cell receptor (beta chain) stems from a study of T cell responses to AZD1222 COVID-19 vaccine. As for the study in general: Second-dose timings of about 4 or about 12 weeks were pooled.

Regarding this clone: Its matching antigen is unknown.

Method: immunoSEQ multiplex PCR; TCRdb's copy keeps in-frame clones and lacks some. In the table there are about 94,000 clones, 88% of which are singletons. Study-level points and caveats: Regions 160-218 and 743-854 dominated among vaccine-associated CD4 TCRs spanning spike. There were mostly white British donors and more females than males, and clonal diversity was possibly underestimated. Epitopes outside B.1.351 and B.1.1.7 mutated regions reportedly drew nearly half of spike TCRs.

This material consisted of peripheral blood, taken on day 0 of AZD1222 vaccination. This sequence originates from an adult in good health.

This CDR3 reads CASSLNFRTDTQYF. The DNA for the CDR3 is TGTGCCAGCAGCTTAAATTTTCGCACAGATACGCAGTATTTT. This sequence joins TRBV7-3 and TRBJ2-3; D remains ambiguous. The CDR3 is 14 amino acids. Germline assignment: CDR1 SGHTA and CDR2 FQGTGA. V gave up 1 base and J gave up 1 base, with 6 bases separating them.